The next 4 T cell receptor beta chains were all read from a single sample in a study of blood T cells in healthy people across ages. Next came a second PCR, run for about 6 to 12 cycles, which used a sample-barcoded 5' primer along with a J-beta primer mix. A single record per CDR3 protein comes from TCRdb applying MiXCR to the 5' RACE reads. The sample records about 1.8 million distinct CDR3 sequences, about 50% being singletons. Sample: blood. The receptor source for this set is a woman aged 40 to 55 in good health.

The rearrangement uses TRBV7-2 and TRBJ2-3; possibly TRBD1 or TRBD2 for D (6 bases each). The V end was cut by 1 base, the J end by 6 bases, with 17 bases between. Germline CDR1 reads SGHTA; CDR2 reads FQGNSA. This CDR3 contains 16 residues. This chain's CDR3 is CASSLDERGDRDTQYF. The CDR3 nucleotides read TGTGCCAGCAGCTTAGATGAGAGGGGGGACCGCGATACGCAGTATTTT.

This clonotype came up a few times. The chain uses TRBV6-6 and TRBJ2-3; D remains ambiguous. The CDR3 is made up of 14 amino acids. V was trimmed by 5 bases and J by 2 bases, leaving 11 bases between them. Germline V lookup: CDR1 MNHNY, CDR2 SVGAGI (reference sequence). In DNA form, the CDR3 reads TGTGCCAGCAGTCCCTTCCCAATCACAGATACGCAGTATTTT. Encoded protein: CASSPFPITDTQYF.

The chain recombines TRBV5-6 with TRBJ1-2; TRBD1 aligns across 8 bases. The V gene's germline CDR1 is SGHDT and CDR2 YYEEEE. V dropped 5 bases and J dropped 6; count of bases not matched to a gene: 6. CDR3 length: 13 residues. CDR3 loop: CASRTGVTDGYTF. CDR3 coding DNA: TGTGCCAGCAGGACAGGGGTGACGGATGGCTACACCTTC.

The chain is built from TRBV7-9 and TRBJ1-6, with 7 bases that match TRBD1. Per the germline V gene, CDR1 is SEHNR and CDR2 is FQNEAQ (reference sequence). The junction had 11 bases not matched to a gene; V was cut back by 5 bases and J by 4 bases. The CDR3 contains 17 residues. Written as DNA, the CDR3 is TGTGCCAGCAGCAACCCACAGGGGCTTCCTTATAATTCACCCCTCCACTTT. Translated: CASSNPQGLPYNSPLHF.